This T cell receptor beta chain was retrieved from a study of T cell responses to AZD1222 COVID-19 vaccine (dated by TCRdb to the early 2020s). The study in broad terms: AZD1222 recipients given second doses at about 4 weeks or at about 12 weeks were pooled, since spike-specific TCR depth and breadth were not found to differ between the two schedules. TCR sequencing covered 233 trial participants: 200 to 220 given two doses of AZD1222 and about 26 given two doses of MenACWY control vaccine. Trial participants were enrolled into age subgroups of 18-55, 56-69 and 70-plus years, which contained about 150, 27 and 61 TCR-sequenced participants, respectively.

The CDR3 regions of human TCRbeta chains were analyzed by immunosequencing. Turning to the authors' computational methods: TCRs in the repertoires were matched against a reference library of SARS-CoV-2-specific TCRs that had been generated with the MIRA antigen-specificity platform. Breadth was defined as the fraction of unique TCRs that were SARS-CoV-2-associated, and depth was defined as the fraction of total T cells that were SARS-CoV-2-associated. Each spike-specific TCR was assigned to its reactive spike region and to a CD4 or CD8 class using the MIRA data. Log10-transformed breadth and depth values were compared by one-way ANOVA with Sidak's multiple comparisons tests. This is the immuneACCESS table as TCRdb keeps it, with only in-frame sequences that have V and J called. A part of the clones is gone; compared with another copy, unresolved V genes explain less than half, and the rest is unexplained. V, J and clone size derive from that table, while D and trimming were established from the DNA sequence. In this sample the table shows under 150,000 clones, 70% to 90% of which occur a single time. The ten top clones hold 8.4% of the sample.

The germline V gene specifies SGDLS as CDR1 and YYNGEE as CDR2. Its CDR3 holds 13 amino acids, cysteine through phenylalanine. Left in the record is the CDR3 DNA by itself, 39 bases read in frame from the first base. V sheds 4 bases and J sheds 3 bases, leaving 8 bases between their ends. Notes on this clone: This receptor's antigen is unknown. Per-base qualities were not stored, and no clone one base away is much larger.

The investigation overall reported the following: In the small 56-69-year group, the increase in depth fell short of significance, most likely because of low power. Most participants were white British and females outnumbered males, and the authors suggested that clonal diversity may have been underestimated. Epitopes outside the regions mutated in the B.1.351 and B.1.1.7 variants were reportedly recognized by nearly half of the unique spike-specific TCRs. Only a handful of AZD1222 recipients were SARS-CoV-2 seropositive at baseline, limiting conclusions about previously exposed vaccinees. The vaccine-associated CD4 TCRs covered the entire spike protein, and the dominant responses fell in regions 160-218 and 743-854. Because no day 14 peak-response samples were available, the repertoires could be characterized only after the peak T cell response. Spike-specific TCR breadth and depth rose significantly after two AZD1222 doses compared with day 0 and with MenACWY recipients.

The sample's time point label is to be understood as: baseline before first vaccination. Samples from vaccinated people were obtained from the UK trials COV001 and COV002, which included a single-blind randomized controlled phase 2/3 trial of AZD1222 (ChAdOx1 nCoV-19) in healthy adults. For TCRbeta chain sequencing, PBMC samples from trial participants were taken at day 0 and at day 28 after the second dose. The chain joins TRBV9 to TRBJ1-5, with the identity of the D gene unclear. The clonotype comes from an adult in good health. This specimen consisted of peripheral blood, obtained on day 0 of AZD1222 vaccination. The DNA reads TGTGCCAGCAGCATTACGTACAATCAGCCCCAGCATTTT. Its product reads: CASSITYNQPQHF.